The rows below give T cell receptor beta chains drawn from one sample of a study of blood T cell repertoires in COVID-19. Method: immunoSEQ multiplex PCR; TCRdb's copy keeps in-frame clones and lacks some. Among over 200,000 clones, approximately 90% were seen once, and the ten largest hold around 10%. Sequencing was carried out using peripheral blood. The receptors were sampled from a man between 50 and 59 years old with COVID-19, enrolled during active disease. Each CDR3 is given with its conserved first and last residue. A D gene is named only where the DNA matches it firmly. Clone sizes are given selectively: once, few, many, or a class where the clone is expanded.

len	d_gene	j_gene	abundance	v_gene	CDR3aa	CDR3nt
17	TRBD1	TRBJ2-6	NA	TRBV9	CASSGQGAHSGANVLTF	TGTGCCAGCAGCGGCCAGGGGGCCCACTCTGGGGCCAACGTCCTGACTTTC
14	TRBD1	TRBJ2-7	NA	TRBV27	CASSLRQGSYEQYF	TGTGCCAGCAGTTTACGACAGGGGTCCTACGAGCAGTACTTC
11	NA	TRBJ2-7	NA	TRBV5-4	CASSLGYEQYF	TGTGCCAGCAGCCTAGGATACGAGCAGTACTTC
12	NA	TRBJ1-2	NA	TRBV21-1	CASSPANDGYTF	TGTGCCAGCAGCCCTGCGAACGATGGCTACACCTTC
12	TRBD1	TRBJ1-5	NA	TRBV30	CATGQGSQPQHF	TGTGCCACAGGACAGGGGAGTCAGCCCCAGCATTTT
14	NA	TRBJ1-4	NA	TRBV2	CASSEQGSNEKLFF	TGTGCCAGCAGCGAACAGGGTTCTAATGAAAAACTGTTTTTT
14	NA	TRBJ2-7	NA	TRBV7-9	CASSLGYNSYEQYF	TGTGCCAGCAGCTTAGGTTACAACTCCTACGAGCAGTACTTC
15	NA	TRBJ2-1	NA	TRBV7-8	CASSLDWGGASEQFF	TGTGCCAGCAGCTTAGACTGGGGCGGGGCAAGCGAGCAGTTCTTC
16	TRBD2	TRBJ2-3	NA	TRBV5-1	CASSLGSSGSTDTQYF	TGCGCCAGCAGCTTGGGCTCTAGCGGGAGTACAGATACGCAGTATTTT
17	TRBD2	TRBJ2-7	NA	TRBV5-1	CASSLTSGGPSSYEQYF	TGCGCCAGCAGCTTGACTAGCGGGGGCCCTAGCTCCTACGAGCAGTACTTC
12	TRBD2	TRBJ2-1	NA	TRBV5-8	CASSIRLAGQFF	TGTGCCAGCAGCATTCGACTAGCGGGGCAGTTCTTC
15	TRBD2	TRBJ2-1	NA	TRBV28	CASNLAGVKYNEQFF	TGTGCCTCCAACCTGGCGGGAGTTAAGTACAATGAGCAGTTCTTC
14	TRBD2	TRBJ2-2	few	TRBV10-3	CASGTSGDTGELFF	TGTGCCAGCGGGACTAGCGGAGACACCGGGGAGCTGTTTTTT
14	NA	TRBJ1-6	once	TRBV7-9	CASSSSGGGSPLHF	TGTGCCAGCAGCTCCAGCGGCGGGGGTTCACCCCTCCACTTT
15	TRBD1	TRBJ1-6	NA	TRBV6-6	CASSRPGQNNSPLHF	TGTGCCAGCAGCCGCCCGGGACAGAATAATTCACCCCTCCACTTT
12	NA	TRBJ2-7	NA	TRBV7-9	CASSLIEYEQYF	TGTGCCAGCAGCTTAATAGAATACGAGCAGTACTTC
13	TRBD1	TRBJ2-5	NA	TRBV15	CATTQGNQETQYF	TGTGCCACCACACAGGGGAACCAAGAGACCCAGTACTTC
13	TRBD1	TRBJ1-2	NA	TRBV27	CASSPGQNYGYTF	TGTGCCAGCAGTCCGGGACAGAACTATGGCTACACCTTC
12	NA	TRBJ1-2	NA	TRBV12-3/TRBV12-4	CASSSDLGGYTF	TGTGCCAGCAGCTCGGACTTGGGCGGCTACACCTTC
16	NA	TRBJ2-1	once	TRBV4-2	CASSQDQSGSYNEQFF	TGTGCCAGCAGCCAAGATCAAAGCGGCTCCTACAATGAGCAGTTCTTC
16	NA	TRBJ2-2	NA	TRBV4-1	CASSQDATGWTGELFF	TGCGCCAGCAGCCAAGATGCAACAGGGTGGACCGGGGAGCTGTTTTTT
16	TRBD2	TRBJ2-3	NA	TRBV24-1	CATSVWRGGETDTQYF	TGTGCCACCAGTGTCTGGCGGGGGGGCGAAACAGATACGCAGTATTTT
13	TRBD1	TRBJ1-1	NA	TRBV29-1	CSVGQGLGTEAFF	TGCAGCGTCGGACAGGGTTTAGGGACTGAAGCTTTCTTT
13	NA	TRBJ1-5	NA	TRBV6-2/TRBV6-3	CASSYEGFQPQHF	TGTGCCAGCAGTTACGAGGGTTTCCAGCCCCAGCATTTT
13	NA	TRBJ2-5	NA	TRBV13	CASSLTRFETQYF	TGTGCCAGCAGCTTAACGCGATTCGAGACCCAGTACTTC
15	NA	TRBJ1-1	NA	TRBV6-5	CASSGTTRGYTEAFF	TGTGCCAGCAGCGGGACAACCAGAGGGTACACTGAAGCTTTCTTT
18	TRBD1	TRBJ1-2	NA	TRBV18	CASSPKSLAGQSNYGYTF	TGTGCCAGCTCACCAAAAAGTCTGGCGGGACAGAGTAACTATGGCTACACCTTC
17	TRBD2	TRBJ2-1	NA	TRBV4-1	CASSQITSGRTYNEQFF	TGCGCCAGCAGCCAAATCACTAGCGGGAGAACCTACAATGAGCAGTTCTTC
16	NA	TRBJ2-4	NA	TRBV9	CASSPSLLAGGNIQYF	TGTGCCAGCAGCCCTTCGCTTCTTGCAGGAGGGAACATTCAGTACTTC
15	TRBD1	TRBJ2-3	NA	TRBV5-1	CASSRQGLSTDTQYF	TGCGCCAGCAGCAGACAGGGCCTTAGCACAGATACGCAGTATTTT
16	TRBD1	TRBJ2-2	NA	TRBV18	CASSPRGQGDTGELFF	TGTGCCAGCTCACCACGCGGACAGGGGGACACCGGGGAGCTGTTTTTT
15	TRBD1	TRBJ2-1	NA	TRBV7-3	CASSMTGQGNNEQFF	TGTGCCAGCAGCATGACGGGACAGGGGAACAATGAGCAGTTCTTC
15	NA	TRBJ1-5	NA	TRBV7-2	CASSLGGRSNQPQHF	TGTGCCAGCAGCCTTGGCGGGCGTAGCAATCAGCCCCAGCATTTT
16	TRBD2	TRBJ2-5	NA	TRBV5-1	CASSLAGRELGETQYF	TGCGCCAGCAGCTTGGCCGGGCGGGAGTTGGGAGAGACCCAGTACTTC
13	NA	TRBJ1-4	NA	TRBV19	CASQRTAGEKLFF	TGTGCCAGCCAACGGACAGCGGGGGAAAAACTGTTTTTT
12	NA	TRBJ1-2	NA	TRBV2	CASGQSRYGYTF	TGTGCCAGCGGACAGAGTCGCTATGGCTACACCTTC
13	NA	TRBJ1-2	NA	TRBV5-1	CASSIAADYGYTF	TGCGCCAGCAGTATAGCAGCTGACTATGGCTACACCTTC
11	NA	TRBJ1-2	NA	TRBV20-1	CSARTEYGYTF	TGCAGTGCTAGGACAGAATATGGCTACACCTTC
14	NA	TRBJ2-7	once	TRBV19	CASSSQDSAYEQYF	TGTGCCAGTAGTTCCCAGGACAGCGCGTACGAGCAGTACTTC
15	NA	TRBJ1-5	NA	TRBV9	CASSPRGGGNQPQHF	TGTGCCAGCAGCCCTCGGGGGGGTGGCAATCAGCCCCAGCATTTT
14	TRBD1	TRBJ2-7	NA	TRBV2	CASRGDRGLEEQYF	TGTGCCAGCAGAGGGGACAGGGGGCTAGAGGAGCAGTACTTC
15	NA	TRBJ1-2	NA	TRBV5-6	CASSLEGHENYGYTF	TGTGCCAGCAGCTTGGAGGGACACGAAAACTATGGCTACACCTTC
15	TRBD1	TRBJ2-5	once	TRBV5-1	CASSLQGAYGETQYF	TGCGCCAGCAGCTTACAGGGGGCCTATGGGGAGACCCAGTACTTC
16	TRBD1	TRBJ1-4	NA	TRBV30	CAWSVHRGRANEKLFF	TGTGCCTGGAGTGTACACAGGGGGAGGGCTAATGAAAAACTGTTTTTT